This T cell receptor beta chain derives from a study of cytomegalovirus exposure and HLA in healthy donors. Those who donated were healthy bone marrow donors. This clone has only a few counts. As yet, its antigen is unknown. The CDR3 sequence is 14 residues long. With 4 bases removed from V and 7 bases from J, the gap between germline ends came to 17 bases. Looked up from germline, CDR1 is SGHRS and CDR2 is YFSETQ. Findings of the study overall: An analysis done earlier found most TCR beta V segments productive about 87% or about 30% of the time.

The PCR employed 60 Vbeta primers together with 13 Jbeta primers. Repertoires were generated with immunoSEQ multiplex PCR, while TCRdb's copy carries only in-frame clones and drops some. The table records hundreds of thousands of clones, 70% to 80% of them present only once. The sequenced sample was PBMCs. This receptor was identified in a woman aged 55-75 years in good health and CMV-seropositive. The chain joins TRBV5-1 to TRBJ1-1; maybe TRBD1 (5 bases). CDR3 in DNA: TGCGCCAGCAGCCCGCTGACAGCAACTTTTGAAGCTTTCTTT. This translates into CASSPLTATFEAFF.